These T cell receptor beta chains were read from a single sample in a study of cytomegalovirus exposure and HLA in healthy donors. TCRdb keeps only in-frame clones here, not all; method: immunoSEQ multiplex PCR. In the table there are around 110,000 clones, 79% of which are singletons. The specimen was PBMCs. These receptors originate from a woman aged 18-29 years in good health and CMV-seropositive. Each CDR3 is given with its conserved first and last residue. A D gene is named only where the DNA matches it firmly. Size values are once, few and many counts, or a class for expanded clones, and some rows have none.

TGTGCCAGCAGCGTAGATGGGCCTCCAGACAATGAGCAGTTCTTC,CASSVDGPPDNEQFF,TRBV9,.,.,TRBJ2-1
TGCGCCAGCAGCTTCGGACTAGCGGGAGTGACAGATACGCAGTATTTT,CASSFGLAGVTDTQYF,TRBV5-1,.,TRBD2,TRBJ2-3
TGTGCCAGCAGTCCCGGGACAGGGTCCTACGAGCAGTACTTC,CASSPGTGSYEQYF,TRBV6-1,.,TRBD1,TRBJ2-7
TGTGCCAGCAGCCGAGGCCGTACGGGACAGGGCACCGGGGAGCTGTTTTTT,CASSRGRTGQGTGELFF,TRBV11-3,once,TRBD1,TRBJ2-2
TGTGCCAGCAGCCGACTCTACGAGCAGTACTTC,CASSRLYEQYF,TRBV13,few,.,TRBJ2-7
TGTGCCAGCAGCCAAGACGGGGGTACAGGGAGGGTTTTT,CASSQDGGTGRVF,TRBV4-2,once,.,TRBJ1-1
TGTGCCAGCAGCCTTAGCGGACGGGGCTCCTACGAGCAGTACTTC,CASSLSGRGSYEQYF,TRBV7-2,.,.,TRBJ2-7
TGTGCCAGCGAGGCGACCTACGAGCAGTACTTC,CASEATYEQYF,TRBV25-1,.,.,TRBJ2-7
TGTGCCAGCAGCGTCCTAGGACAGGCCTACGAGCAGTACTTC,CASSVLGQAYEQYF,TRBV9,.,TRBD1,TRBJ2-7
TGTGCCTGGAGTTTAGCGGGAGGCTACGAGCAGTACTTC,CAWSLAGGYEQYF,TRBV30,.,TRBD2,TRBJ2-7
TGTGCCAGCAGCTTGAATAGCCACGGCTACACCTTC,CASSLNSHGYTF,TRBV5-6,.,.,TRBJ1-2
TGTGCCTGGAGTGTACAAAGGGGGACGATGAACACTGAAGCTTTCTTT,CAWSVQRGTMNTEAFF,TRBV30,.,.,TRBJ1-1
TGTGCCAGCAGCTTGGACGAGGGACAGGGGAACCGTTATGGCTACACCTTC,CASSLDEGQGNRYGYTF,TRBV5-6,.,TRBD1,TRBJ1-2
TGTGCCAGCAGTTCCAGACAGGGGTATAGCAATCAGCCCCAGCATTTT,CASSSRQGYSNQPQHF,TRBV27,.,TRBD1,TRBJ1-5
TGTGCCAGCAGCCGCGACAGGGGGTCTGGAAACACCATATATTTT,CASSRDRGSGNTIYF,TRBV6-6,.,TRBD1,TRBJ1-3
TGTGCCAGCAGCTTAGTGGTACTCACCACCTACAATGAGCAGTTCTTC,CASSLVVLTTYNEQFF,TRBV7-9,.,.,TRBJ2-1
TGTGCCAGCAGCTTAGCGAGCGGGAGAATCGATGAGCAGTTCTTC,CASSLASGRIDEQFF,TRBV7-9,.,TRBD2,TRBJ2-1
TGTGCCAGCAATGTGGTAGGGGGCGACCAGCCCCAGCATTTT,CASNVVGGDQPQHF,TRBV28,.,TRBD1,TRBJ1-5
TGCGCCAGCAGCGGGGGCACGAGTGGAAACATTCAGTACTTC,CASSGGTSGNIQYF,TRBV5-1,.,.,TRBJ2-4
TGTGCCAGCTCACCTGAATCGGAGGGTCACCAGTTCTTC,CASSPESEGHQFF,TRBV18,.,.,TRBJ2-1
TGCGCCAGCAGTGAGTCGCGCGGGAGGGCCCCGAGCACAGATACGCAGTATTTT,CASSESRGRAPSTDTQYF,TRBV10-1,few,TRBD2,TRBJ2-3
TGCGCCAGCAGCCGCGGACTAGCGGGGTCCTACGAGCAGTACTTC,CASSRGLAGSYEQYF,TRBV4-1,.,TRBD2,TRBJ2-7
TGTGCCAGCAGCGCTAGCGGGAGCGGAGAGACCCAGTACTTC,CASSASGSGETQYF,TRBV9,.,TRBD2,TRBJ2-5
TGTGCCAGCAAGATTACGGGGAACACTGAAGCTTTCTTT,CASKITGNTEAFF,TRBV27,.,.,TRBJ1-1
TGTGCCAGCAGCTTGACAGGGGGCATGGCCGGGAATGAGCAGTTCTTC,CASSLTGGMAGNEQFF,TRBV7-2,.,TRBD1,TRBJ2-1
TGTGCCAGCAGCTCGGCAACCGGGACTAGCTATGACGAGCAGTACTTC,CASSSATGTSYDEQYF,TRBV5-4,.,TRBD2,TRBJ2-7
TGTGCCAGCAGCTTAGAATTAGCGGAAGGAGGAGAGACCCAGTACTTC,CASSLELAEGGETQYF,TRBV7-9,few,.,TRBJ2-5
TGTGCCACCAGCCCCCGGGGGAGAGCCCGTCGGAACACTGAAGCTTTCTTT,CATSPRGRARRNTEAFF,TRBV15,few,.,TRBJ1-1
TGTGCCAGCAGCTTTTACAGGGGTAACGAGCAGTACTTC,CASSFYRGNEQYF,TRBV7-2,.,TRBD1,TRBJ2-7
TGTTCCAGCAGCCCGACCTACCCGGACAGAAGCTATGGCTACACCTTC,CSSSPTYPDRSYGYTF,TRBV7-9,.,.,TRBJ1-2
TGCGCCAGCAGCTTGGCCTTCGGGACTAATGAGCAGTTCTTC,CASSLAFGTNEQFF,TRBV5-1,.,.,TRBJ2-1
TGTGCCAGCAGCGTAGGTGAGGGATATGGCTACACCTTC,CASSVGEGYGYTF,TRBV9,once,.,TRBJ1-2
TGCGCCAGCGGAAGGACTAGCGGCAACCCCATCAAGGGAGAGACCCAGTACTTC,CASGRTSGNPIKGETQYF,TRBV10-2,few,TRBD2,TRBJ2-5
TGTGCCAGCAGTTCTAGCGGGATAAGCGAGCAGTACTTC,CASSSSGISEQYF,TRBV27,.,TRBD2,TRBJ2-7
TGTGCCACCCGACCAGGGGCAACTAATGAAAAACTGTTTTTT,CATRPGATNEKLFF,TRBV18,.,.,TRBJ1-4
TGTGCCAGCAGCTGGGGGCAGGTTCGTCTGTTGGGGGAGACCCAGTACTTC,CASSWGQVRLLGETQYF,TRBV7-9,once,.,TRBJ2-5
TGTGCCAGCAGTTTAAGGGGGAACACTGAAGCTTTCTTT,CASSLRGNTEAFF,TRBV28,.,.,TRBJ1-1
TGCAGCGTTGACGCTACCGGACTAGCGGGGTACTACAATGAGCAGTTCTTC,CSVDATGLAGYYNEQFF,TRBV29-1,.,TRBD2,TRBJ2-1
TGTGCCAGCAGCTTCCCTTCAGGGTTGAGTGAAGCTTTCTTT,CASSFPSGLSEAFF,TRBV7-2,.,.,TRBJ1-1
TGTGCCAGTAGTAGCCAGGTCATGAACACTGAAGCTTTCTTT,CASSSQVMNTEAFF,TRBV19,few,.,TRBJ1-1
TGTGCCAGCAGCTTTTCTCCGGGGTACGAGCAGTACTTC,CASSFSPGYEQYF,TRBV5-6,.,.,TRBJ2-7
TGTGCCTGGAGTGGACAGGGTGTTGGCGGCTACTCCTTC,CAWSGQGVGGYSF,TRBV30,.,TRBD1,TRBJ1-2
TGTGCCAGCAGCTTCTCAGCGGGGAGCACAGATACGCAGTATTTT,CASSFSAGSTDTQYF,TRBV7-9,.,TRBD2,TRBJ2-3
TGCGCCAGCAGCCTAGGTGGTCTAGCCTTTGAGCAGTTCTTC,CASSLGGLAFEQFF,TRBV4-1,.,.,TRBJ2-1
TGTGCCAGCAGCTTAGCGTTAGCGGGAGTTCGGCGTGAGCAGTTCTTC,CASSLALAGVRREQFF,TRBV7-6,.,TRBD2,TRBJ2-1
TGTGCCAGCAGCTTAGGTCAGGGACACAGCACAGATACGCAGTATTTT,CASSLGQGHSTDTQYF,TRBV7-9,.,.,TRBJ2-3
TGCGCCAGCAGGTGGGGCGGCACCGGGGAGCTGTTTTTT,CASRWGGTGELFF,TRBV5-1,few,.,TRBJ2-2
TGTGCCAGCAGCCCAAGGGGATACATTCAGTACTTC,CASSPRGYIQYF,TRBV5-6,.,.,TRBJ2-4
TGTGCCAGTAGTATCAGGGTATCTCATACTGGGGCCAACGTCCTGACTTTC,CASSIRVSHTGANVLTF,TRBV19,.,.,TRBJ2-6
TGTGCCAGCAGCCCCGGACAGTCTGGGGCCAACGTCCTGACTTTC,CASSPGQSGANVLTF,TRBV7-3,.,.,TRBJ2-6